The sequence of this TCR beta chain was determined in a study of OX40 agonist ivuxolimab in advanced cancers. Study context: Patients in the trial were receiving intravenous ivuxolimab every 2 weeks, at doses of 0.01 to 10 mg/kg. The study's findings and limits: Partly responding patients at 0.1-3.0 mg/kg showed some of the smallest clonal expansion.

The investigators sampled blood at baseline, at cycle 4 day 1, and at cycle 7 day 1. This clone has just one count. Its antigen remains unidentified. The V gene lost 2 bases and the J gene lost 10 bases, with 14 bases spanning the gap. The CDR3 is made up of 13 amino acids. Per the germline V gene, CDR1 is KGHSH and CDR2 is LQKENI. The method was immunoSEQ multiplex PCR; TCRdb's version includes in-frame clones alone and lacks a portion of them. The sample lists approximately 91,000 clones; around 88% were seen once. The chain carries TRBV18 and TRBJ1-1, with D perhaps matching TRBD1 (6 bases). The sequencing used CD4+ or CD8+ T cells sorted from blood, collected in a trial of the OX40 agonist ivuxolimab. The receptor was isolated from an adult with an advanced solid tumor such as melanoma, head and neck, liver or kidney cancer. The CDR3 spells CASSPAGARGAFF. Here the CDR3 DNA reads TGTGCCAGCTCACCAGCAGGGGCCCGGGGAGCTTTCTTT.